These 13 T cell receptor beta chains came from one sample sequenced in a study of human T cells and chemical hapten exposure. Using its own MiXCR run on the 5' RACE reads, TCRdb lists one record per CDR3 protein. The table has roughly 120,000 distinct CDR3 sequences, 19% seen once. Total RNA was isolated from whole blood that had not been fractionated. These TCRs come from a human donor in good health.

This clonotype has a handful of counts. This chain connects TRBV6-1 to TRBJ2-1; no clear D gene. The V end lost 1 base, the J end lost 0 bases, and 7 bases lay between the germline ends. This CDR3 spans 15 amino acids. CDR1 is MNHNS, CDR2 SASEGT, per germline. The CDR3: CASSEGDNSYNEQFF. Written as DNA, the CDR3 is TGTGCCAGCAGTGAAGGGGATAACTCCTACAATGAGCAGTTCTTC.

The chain has TRBV5-1 and TRBJ2-4; 12 bases align to TRBD2. The V and J ends lost 4 bases and 8 bases, in that order; junction bases with no gene match: 16. The CDR3 is 18 amino acids. In germline, CDR1 is SGHRS, CDR2 YFSETQ. The DNA for the CDR3 is TGCGCCAGCAGCCCTGGGACACGGACTAGCGGGGAGGTGTACATTCAGTACTTC. This translates into CASSPGTRTSGEVYIQYF.

In its sample, this clonotype was seen a few times. The chain couples TRBV12-3 or TRBV12-4 to TRBJ2-1; TRBD2 matches at 13 bases. The V gene end was trimmed by 6 bases and the J gene end by 7 bases; junction bases not matched to a gene: 6. The CDR3 sequence is 15 residues long. Written as DNA, the CDR3 is TGTGCCAGCAGCCTTACTAGCGGGAGGGATAATGAGCAGTTCTTC. Translated, it gives CASSLTSGRDNEQFF.

This chain uses TRBV28 with TRBJ1-2; TRBD1 aligns across 10 bases. The CDR3 totals 13 residues. J lost 5 bases, V lost 6 bases, and 3 bases had no gene match. The germline CDR1 and CDR2 sequences are MDHEN and SYDVKM. The CDR3 sequence is CASRPGQGYGYTF. In nucleotides, the CDR3 is TGTGCCAGCAGGCCGGGACAGGGGTATGGCTACACCTTC.

The rearrangement uses TRBV28 and TRBJ2-2, with 7 bases identical to TRBD2. The CDR3 is 15 amino acids. Germline values: CDR1 MDHEN, CDR2 SYDVKM. With 6 bases clipped from V and 7 bases from J, the junction kept 11 bases outside the gene matches. The CDR3 nucleotides are TGTGCCAGCAGGTCTGCGGCTAGCGGAAACGGGGAGCTGTTTTTT. Translation: CASRSAASGNGELFF.

Ten or more counts support this clonotype. The chain employs TRBV6-4 and TRBJ2-2; D is uncertain. The CDR3 contains 13 residues. V dropped 2 bases and J dropped 3 bases, with 4 bases sitting between them. The germline V gene encodes CDR1 MRHNA and CDR2 SNTAGT. CDR3 amino acids: CASSDRDTGELFF. The DNA of the CDR3 is TGTGCCAGCAGTGACAGGGACACCGGGGAGCTGTTTTTT.

This sequence joins TRBV7-9 and TRBJ2-7; D may be TRBD2 (6 bases). The V end was cut by 5 bases, the J end by 6 bases, with 17 bases between. Germline V gene sequence: CDR1 SEHNR, CDR2 FQNEAQ (reference sequence). The CDR3 extends over 14 amino acids. CDR3 nucleotide sequence: TGTGCCAGCAGCCCCCCGGTCGGGAGCCTCGAGCAGTACTTC. It specifies CASSPPVGSLEQYF.

CDR3 amino acids: CASRHGGTSGLQETQYF. The DNA of the CDR3 is TGTGCCAGCAGGCATGGGGGGACTAGCGGTCTCCAAGAGACCCAGTACTTC. V usage is TRBV7-2 and J usage is TRBJ2-5; 11 bases line up with TRBD2. Trimming took 6 bases from V and 1 from J; bases not matched to a gene: 10. Germline V CDR1 and CDR2: SGHTA, FQGNSA. The CDR3 is 17 amino acids.

V and J are TRBV12-3 or TRBV12-4 and TRBJ1-2; 8 bases align to TRBD1. The V gene end was trimmed by 6 bases and the J gene end by 10 bases; junction bases not matched to a gene: 16. CDR3 length equals 15 residues. CDR3 sequence (DNA): TGTGCCAGCAGCCGTGCTAGACAGGGGAACTTTGTCTACACCTTC. Translated, it gives CASSRARQGNFVYTF.

This clonotype was counted a few times. The V call is TRBV7-6, the J call TRBJ2-7; 8 bases map to TRBD1. The CDR3 is 18 amino acids. Germline V gene data show CDR1 as SGHVS and CDR2 as FNYEAQ. V was pared by 1 base and J by 1 base, with 12 bases of the junction left unmatched. CDR3 sequence (DNA): TGTGCCAGCAGCTTAGTGGCAGGGGACAGGCGGGGTTCCTACGAGCAGTACTTC. As protein: CASSLVAGDRRGSYEQYF.

This clonotype was seen more than once but under ten times. V is TRBV6-2 or TRBV6-3 and J is TRBJ2-1; TRBD2 aligns across 12 bases. The germline CDR1 and CDR2 sequences are MNHEY and SVGEGT. CDR3 length: 18 amino acids. The ends lost 2 bases at V and 4 bases at J; junction bases unmatched: 9. CDR3: CASSYNLAGGEIYNEQFF. Written as DNA, the CDR3 is TGTGCCAGCAGTTACAACCTAGCGGGAGGGGAAATATACAATGAGCAGTTCTTC.

This clonotype was recorded a few times. The V gene is TRBV20-1, the J gene TRBJ1-1, with D possibly TRBD1 on 5 matching bases. CDR1 is DFQATT and CDR2 is SNEGSKA in the germline V gene (reference sequence). There are 16 residues in the CDR3. CDR3 bases: TGCAGGCAGGGTAAAGGGAACGGCCTGGGGAACACTGAAGCTTTCTTT. Amino acids: CRQGKGNGLGNTEAFF.

The gene calls are TRBV28 and TRBJ2-7; weak D call: TRBD1 (5 bases). V was pared by 3 bases and J by 3 bases, with 9 bases between. The germline V gene encodes CDR1 MDHEN and CDR2 SYDVKM. This CDR3 has 13 amino acids. Here the CDR3 reads CASSFGAIYEQYF. The CDR3 DNA is TGTGCCAGCAGTTTTGGGGCTATCTACGAGCAGTACTTC.